Listed here are 9 T cell receptor beta chains from one sample, sequenced in a study of blood T cell repertoires in COVID-19. Clones were read by immunoSEQ multiplex PCR, and TCRdb kept only the in-frame ones, dropping some. The table lists roughly 20,000 clones, 86% of them singletons. The sequencing sample was made of peripheral blood. The receptor source for this set is a human donor in a cohort sampled during active COVID-19.

This clone was counted a few times. The chain links TRBV5-1 to TRBJ2-5; TRBD2 matches 12 bases. The J segment lost 2 bases and the V segment lost 1 base, leaving 3 bases of the junction unmatched. Per the germline V gene, CDR1 is SGHRS and CDR2 is YFSETQ. This CDR3 contains 16 residues. The CDR3 nucleotides are TGCGCCAGCAGCTTGAACCTAGCGGGAGGGCAAGAGACCCAGTACTTC. Its translation: CASSLNLAGGQETQYF.

Regarding this clone: Other DNA sequences of this sample code for an identical CDR3. The chain is built from TRBV18 and TRBJ2-7; 7 nucleotides align to TRBD1. Germline V CDR1 and CDR2: KGHSH, LQKENI. Losses at the gene ends were 3 bases for V and 4 bases for J; bases not matched to a gene: 3. The CDR3 extends over 13 amino acids. CDR3 DNA sequence: TGTGCCAGCTCACCCGGACAGGTTTACGAGCAGTACTTC. As protein: CASSPGQVYEQYF.

This clone was detected once. The chain combines TRBV19 with TRBJ1-5; 8 bases are a match to TRBD1. The germline V gene encodes CDR1 LNHDA and CDR2 SQIVND (reference sequence). V gave up 3 bases and J gave up 5 bases; unmatched junction bases: 3. CDR3 length equals 14 residues. In nucleotides, the CDR3 is TGTGCCAGTAGTATCGGACAGGGTTATCAGCCCCAGCATTTT. Protein: CASSIGQGYQPQHF.

This sequence joins TRBV7-9 and TRBJ2-7; D unresolved. CDR3 size: 13 residues. Germline assignment: CDR1 SEHNR and CDR2 FQNEAQ (reference sequence). Trimming took 2 bases from V and 2 from J, leaving 7 bases between them. CDR3 amino acids: CASSLRHPYEQYF. The CDR3 coding sequence is TGTGCCAGCAGCTTAAGACACCCCTACGAGCAGTACTTC.

The chain carries TRBV6-5 and TRBJ2-5; D is unresolved. CDR1 is MNHEY and CDR2 is SVGAGI in the germline V gene. Trimming removed 2 bases from V and 5 bases from J, with 12 bases in between. There are 14 residues in the CDR3. The CDR3 loop is CASSYGNSRETQYF. The CDR3 coding sequence is TGTGCCAGCAGTTACGGCAATTCTAGGGAGACCCAGTACTTC.

The chain recombines TRBV19 with TRBJ1-6, with TRBD1 identical over 7 bases. Germline CDR1 LNHDA, CDR2 SQIVND (reference sequence). CDR3 length: 16 residues. After removal of 3 bases from V and 7 bases from J, the junction contained 9 bases not matched to a gene. In DNA, the CDR3 is TGTGCCAGTAGTATCCTTGGGACAGCCCGAAATTCACCCCTCCACTTT. Its translation is CASSILGTARNSPLHF.

This chain joins TRBV12-3 or TRBV12-4 and TRBJ1-1; 8 bases are a match to TRBD1. The CDR3 runs 13 residues. V shed 11 bases, J shed 5 bases, and the junction held 10 bases outside the gene matches. As DNA, the CDR3 is TGTGCCTCACGGACAGGGCTGGGAACTGAAGCTTTCTTT. Its translation: CASRTGLGTEAFF.

The chain has TRBV12-3 or TRBV12-4 and TRBJ2-2; 9 bases align to TRBD1. The CDR3 consists of 13 residues. The ends lost 8 bases at V and 5 bases at J; junction bases unmatched: 3. The CDR3 DNA reads TGTGCCAGCGGGACAGGGAGTACCGGGGAGCTGTTTTTT. This sequence encodes CASGTGSTGELFF.

This chain joins TRBV6-5 and TRBJ2-1; 13 bases fit TRBD2. Trimming took 7 bases from V and 10 from J; bases not matched to a gene: 10. The CDR3 is 15 residues long. Germline CDR1 and CDR2: MNHEY and SVGAGI. In nucleotides, the CDR3 is TGTGCCAGCACTAAAACTAGCGGGAGGGTTTGGGAGCAGTTCTTC. Its protein is CASTKTSGRVWEQFF.